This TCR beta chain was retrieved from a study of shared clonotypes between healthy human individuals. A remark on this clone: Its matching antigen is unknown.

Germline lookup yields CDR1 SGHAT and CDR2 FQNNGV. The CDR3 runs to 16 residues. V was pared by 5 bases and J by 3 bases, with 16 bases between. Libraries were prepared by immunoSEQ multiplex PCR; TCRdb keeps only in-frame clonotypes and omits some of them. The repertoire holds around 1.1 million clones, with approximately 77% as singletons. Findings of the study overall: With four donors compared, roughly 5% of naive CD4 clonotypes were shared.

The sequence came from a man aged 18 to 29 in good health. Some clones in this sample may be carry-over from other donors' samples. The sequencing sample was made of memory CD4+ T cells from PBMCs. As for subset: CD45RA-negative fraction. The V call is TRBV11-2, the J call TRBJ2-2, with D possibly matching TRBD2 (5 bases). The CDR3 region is CASSPSLRAYTGELFF. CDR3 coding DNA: TGTGCCAGCAGCCCTAGCTTGCGGGCCTACACCGGGGAGCTGTTTTTT. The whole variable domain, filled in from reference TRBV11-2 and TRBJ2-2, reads EAGVAQSPRYKIIEKRQSVAFWCNPISGHATLYWYQQILGQGPKLLIQFQNNGVVDDSQLPKDRFSAERLKGVDSTLKIQPAKLEDSAVYLCASSPSLRAYTGELFFGEGSRLTVL.